The entry that follows covers one T cell receptor beta chain sequence. Its specificity is unknown. The data belong to a study of tumor-infiltrating lymphocytes in primary liver carcinoma. About the research overall: The five patients, who were men and women, ranged in age from 30 to 69 years.

RNA and DNA were co-extracted from roughly 20-30 mg of unsorted bulk tissue. With 500 ng total RNA as template and a constant-region primer, TCR beta cDNA was made. What produced the TCR beta libraries was three nested multiplex PCR rounds using slightly modified ARM-PCR. Rounds one and two of PCR, each of 10 cycles, were primed with TRBV1-TRBV30 forward primers and a C-beta reverse primer. TCRdb re-called the multiplex PCR reads with MiXCR, one entry per CDR3 protein. The sample has approximately 110,000 distinct CDR3 sequences; around two thirds are singletons. CDR1 MDHEN and CDR2 SYDVKM come from the germline V gene. This CDR3 is 16 amino acids long. V shed 6 bases, J shed 2 bases, and the junction held 11 bases outside the gene matches. Study findings and constraints: Reduced overlap was seen in tumor-adjacent and tumor-blood pairs versus tumor region pairs.

The chain recombines TRBV28 with TRBJ2-5; 8 nucleotides agree with TRBD2. This TCR came from a woman aged 60 to 75 with primary liver carcinoma and hepatitis B virus infection. The source material was liver tumor tissue from sampling region 1. The subset: tumor region T1, superior pole. CDR3 nucleotide sequence: TGTGCCAGCAGAGACTTAAAGCGGGGGTTACAAGAGACCCAGTACTTC. It codes for CASRDLKRGLQETQYF.